The clone carrying this T cell receptor beta chain was recorded many times. Its matching antigen is unknown. This specimen comes from a study of HIV-infected children after antiretroviral therapy interruption. Background on the study: Children's median ages were roughly 9.7 years and 8 years by group. For the interruption arm, samples span week 0 through about 3 years after study end. Study results and limitations: Naive CD4+ sequences overlapped less between time points once interruption began.

Treatment in this sample: PENTA 11 planned treatment interruption arm or continuous ART arm. There are 17 residues in the CDR3. CDR1 is SGHVS and CDR2 is FQNEAQ in the germline V gene. The trim removed 2 bases at V and 1 base at J, leaving 4 bases unmatched. RNA-based 3' RACE libraries used unique molecular identifiers. TCRdb ran MiXCR on the 3' RACE reads and lists one entry per CDR3 protein. Among about 89,000 distinct CDR3 sequences listed, roughly 6.4% were seen once. The TCR was taken from a pool of human donors with HIV. The J gene is TRBJ2-2, the V gene TRBV7-8; 10 bases line up with TRBD1. This material consisted of CD45RA+ CD4+ T cells from PBMCs, pooled from several time points, taken from a donor given antiretroviral therapy, either interrupted or continuous. This sample's subset: naive CD4+ CD45RA+ CD45RO- T cells. This chain's CDR3 is CASSLRTGGGNTGELFF. Here the CDR3 DNA reads TGTGCCAGCAGCTTAAGGACAGGGGGAGGGAACACCGGGGAGCTGTTTTTT. Drawing the rest from reference TRBV7-8 and TRBJ2-2, the complete variable domain is GAGVSQSPRYKVAKRGQDVALRCDPISGHVSLFWYQQALGQGPEFLTYFQNEAQLDKSGLPSDRFFAERPEGSVSTLKIQRTQQEDSAVYLCASSLRTGGGNTGELFFGEGSRLTVL.